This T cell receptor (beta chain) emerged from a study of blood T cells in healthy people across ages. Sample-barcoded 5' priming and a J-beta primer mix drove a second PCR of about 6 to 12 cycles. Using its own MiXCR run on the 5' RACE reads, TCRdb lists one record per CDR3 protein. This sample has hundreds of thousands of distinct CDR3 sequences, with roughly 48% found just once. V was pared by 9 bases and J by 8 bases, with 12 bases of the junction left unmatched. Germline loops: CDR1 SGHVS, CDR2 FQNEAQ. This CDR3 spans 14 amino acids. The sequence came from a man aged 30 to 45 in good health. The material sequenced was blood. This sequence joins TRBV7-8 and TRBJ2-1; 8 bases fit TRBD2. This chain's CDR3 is CASDSGVNVDEQFF. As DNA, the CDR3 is TGTGCCAGTGATAGCGGGGTCAACGTCGATGAGCAGTTCTTC.